Below, 14 T cell receptor beta chains from the same sample are listed, as sequenced in a study of blood T cells in healthy people across ages. Together with a sample-barcoded 5' primer, a J-beta primer mix was included in a second PCR lasting about 7 to 12 cycles. Via MiXCR, TCRdb re-called the 5' RACE reads, giving one row per CDR3 protein. The sample lists 1,500,000 or so distinct CDR3 sequences, approximately 59% seen once, with over 6.5% in the top ten. Sequencing input: blood. These receptors came from a man aged 18-30 years in good health.

This clonotype was counted between two and nine times. The V and J genes are TRBV12-3 or TRBV12-4 and TRBJ2-5; D gene uncertain. V lost 4 bases, J lost 4 bases, and 13 bases lay in between. The CDR3 is 14 amino acids. The CDR3 here is CASSSRVGPETQYF. The DNA for the CDR3 is TGTGCCAGCAGTTCCCGAGTAGGCCCAGAGACCCAGTACTTC.

CDR3 sequence reads: CASSSGTGFAGELFF. The CDR3 bases are TGTGCCAGCAGTTCCGGGACAGGGTTTGCCGGGGAGCTGTTTTTT. The chain recombines TRBV12-3 or TRBV12-4 with TRBJ2-2; 9 nucleotides agree with TRBD1. With V trimmed by 4 bases and J by 6 bases, 6 bases remained unmatched. The CDR3 has 15 residues.

V and J are TRBV6-5 and TRBJ2-1; D is perhaps TRBD1 or TRBD2 (5 bases each). V lost 6 bases to trimming and J lost 9 bases, with 12 bases between them. This CDR3 comprises 12 residues. Germline CDR1 and CDR2: MNHEY and SVGAGI. CDR3 sequence reads: CASRIGTAEQFF. Here the CDR3 DNA reads TGTGCCAGCAGGATAGGGACCGCTGAGCAGTTCTTC.

This clonotype was observed a handful of times. V usage is TRBV6-2 or TRBV6-3 and J usage is TRBJ2-3, with 10 positions matching TRBD2. The V gene's germline CDR1 is MNHEY and CDR2 SVGEGT. Trimming removed 5 bases from V and 5 bases from J; junction bases left unmatched: 13. The CDR3 has 17 amino acids. Here the CDR3 reads CASSQPLAGRFRDTQYF. In nucleotides, the CDR3 is TGTGCCAGCAGTCAACCACTAGCGGGGCGGTTCAGAGATACGCAGTATTTT.

This clonotype appeared a few times. This chain uses TRBV4-1 with TRBJ2-1; 11 positions match TRBD2. Germline lookup yields CDR1 MGHRA and CDR2 YSYEKL. The CDR3 is 16 amino acids. The V segment lost 4 bases and the J segment 6 bases; nucleotides outside the gene matches: 8. The DNA for the CDR3 is TGCGCCAGCAGCCCTCAAGGAACTAGCGGGAGCAATGAGCAGTTCTTC. This gives the protein CASSPQGTSGSNEQFF.

This clonotype was detected once. The chain employs TRBV10-3 and TRBJ2-1; D is unclear. CDR1 and CDR2 from the germline V gene are ENHRY and SYGVKD. The CDR3 loop spans 13 amino acids. V was cut by 2 bases and J by 8 bases, with 10 bases left in between. The CDR3 DNA is TGTGCCATCAGTGAGAACTCTGGGGATGAGCAGTTCTTC. Its protein product is CAISENSGDEQFF.

For this clonotype: Given a much more abundant clone one base away, this may be a read error. Written as DNA, the CDR3 is TGTGCCAGCAGCGTAGGGTTCTCGGAGACCCAGTACTTC. Its protein product is CASSVGFSETQYF. The chain carries TRBV11-2 and TRBJ2-5, with D unresolved. V was pared by 5 bases and J by 5 bases, with 12 bases between. CDR1 SGHAT and CDR2 FQNNGV come from the germline V gene. The CDR3 length is 13 residues.

The chain links TRBV29-1 to TRBJ2-3, with D perhaps TRBD1 or TRBD2 (5 bases each). This CDR3 is 14 amino acids long. In germline, CDR1 is SQVTM, CDR2 ANQGSEA. Trimming left V 4 bases short and J 2 bases short, with 13 bases between. The chain's CDR3 is CSVAPGRNTDTQYF. The CDR3 DNA sequence: TGCAGCGTTGCCCCGGGACGGAACACAGATACGCAGTATTTT.

This clonotype was seen only a few times. The chain is built from TRBV28 and TRBJ2-7; either TRBD1 or TRBD2 may supply D (6 bases each). This CDR3 has 14 amino acids. CDR1 MDHEN and CDR2 SYDVKM come from the germline V gene. Trimming pared 5 bases from V and 3 bases from J, leaving 14 bases between. CDR3 residues: CASSDPGDNYEQYF. In DNA form, the CDR3 reads TGTGCCAGCAGTGATCCGGGGGACAACTACGAGCAGTACTTC.

J is TRBJ2-3 and V is TRBV29-1, with a weak D call TRBD2 (5 bases). Trimming pared 5 bases from V and 1 base from J, leaving 10 bases between. The CDR3 length is 13 residues. Germline assignment: CDR1 SQVTM and CDR2 ANQGSEA. Here the CDR3 reads CSVKRAGTDTQYF. CDR3 DNA sequence: TGCAGCGTTAAGAGAGCGGGCACAGATACGCAGTATTTT.

This chain connects TRBV29-1 to TRBJ2-1; 8 bases fit TRBD1. CDR3 length: 15 residues. CDR1 is SQVTM, CDR2 ANQGSEA, per germline. Unmatched junction bases numbered 7, after V lost 6 bases and J lost 0 bases. The CDR3 DNA follows: TGCAGCGTACAGGGGGTAGGGAGCTCCTACAATGAGCAGTTCTTC. Its translation: CSVQGVGSSYNEQFF.

This clonotype was seen just once. V is TRBV12-3 or TRBV12-4 and J is TRBJ1-3; TRBD1 matches at 7 bases. The CDR3 loop spans 16 amino acids. Unmatched junction bases numbered 11, after V lost 5 bases and J lost 4 bases. The CDR3 loop is CASSMTGWRSGNTIYF. The CDR3 DNA is TGTGCCAGCAGTATGACAGGGTGGAGGTCCGGAAACACCATATATTTT.

The rearrangement uses TRBV7-9 and TRBJ2-3; D uncertain. The CDR3 sequence is 17 residues long. Trimming left V 0 bases short and J 5 bases short, with 18 bases between. CDR1 and CDR2 (germline): SEHNR, FQNEAQ (reference sequence). Here the CDR3 reads CASSLALASDLKDTQYF. The CDR3 DNA is TGTGCCAGCAGCTTAGCTCTTGCCTCGGACCTTAAAGATACGCAGTATTTT.

This chain links TRBV6-1 with TRBJ2-7; D perhaps matches TRBD1 (6 bases). This CDR3 region has 13 residues. V lost 7 bases to trimming and J lost 0 bases, with 10 bases between them. Germline V CDR1 and CDR2: MNHNS, SASEGT. The CDR3 sequence is CASTRDISYEQYF. In nucleotides, the CDR3 is TGTGCCAGCACCCGGGACATCTCCTACGAGCAGTACTTC.